Shown below are 24 T cell receptor beta chains from a single sample sequenced in a study of T cell repertoires in cytomegalovirus infection (dated by TCRdb to between 2018 and 2021). Sequencing used an Illumina HiSeq 1500. TCRdb reprocessing: public reads trimmed at Q25 with fastp, clones called with MiXCR, in-frame beta chains kept. Each entry is one CDR3 protein sequence, shown with its most common DNA and genes. The sample table holds just over 300,000 distinct CDR3 sequences, of which roughly a sixth were seen once. The ten largest clones capture around 12% of the sample. The specimen sequenced was PBMCs. The source of these receptors is a human donor in good health (CMV status not recorded). Some clones in this sample may be carry-over from other donors' samples.

This clonotype was found many times. The chain is built from TRBV6-1 and TRBJ1-1, with a weak D call TRBD1 (5 bases). The CDR3 totals 16 residues. Per the germline V gene, CDR1 is MNHNS and CDR2 is SASEGT. V was shortened by 5 bases and J by 2 bases, with 18 bases between the two germline ends. The CDR3 region is CASSRGRPQLNTEAFF. The DNA of the CDR3 is TGTGCCAGCAGTCGGGGCAGACCTCAACTTAACACTGAAGCTTTCTTT.

This sequence joins TRBV2 and TRBJ2-6; D unclear. The CDR3 is 18 residues long. Per germline, CDR1 SNHLY and CDR2 FYNNEI. Trimming left V 2 bases short and J 0 bases short, with 14 bases between. CDR3 nucleotides: TGTGCCAGCAGTGAATACGTAGGACCGAGCTCTGGGGCCAACGTCCTGACTTTC. This gives the protein CASSEYVGPSSGANVLTF.

The sample holds many counts of this clonotype. The CDR3 DNA reads TGTGCCAGCAGTGTGAGGGACCGTCTAGCCTACGAGCAGTACTTC. Translating it yields CASSVRDRLAYEQYF. The rearrangement links TRBV28 to TRBJ2-7; tentatively, D is TRBD1 or TRBD2 (5 bases each). The CDR3 loop spans 15 amino acids. Per the germline V gene, CDR1 is MDHEN and CDR2 is SYDVKM. V was trimmed by 5 bases and J by 2 bases, leaving 16 bases between them.

The J gene is TRBJ1-1, the V gene TRBV11-1; 7 bases agree with TRBD1. The CDR3 spans 15 residues. Germline V gene sequence: CDR1 SGHAT, CDR2 FQDESV (reference sequence). J was trimmed by 1 base and V by 5 bases; bases with no gene match: 7. The DNA for the CDR3 is TGTGCCAGCAGCCAAGGGGGCAGGGCGAACACTGAAGCTTTCTTT. This sequence encodes CASSQGGRANTEAFF.

J is TRBJ2-2 and V is TRBV6-4; D is unresolved. V lost 6 bases and J 0 bases, leaving 8 bases between the germline ends. Germline loops: CDR1 MRHNA, CDR2 SNTAGT. The CDR3 spans 14 residues. CDR3 amino acids: CASSATANTGELFF. Written as DNA, the CDR3 is TGTGCCAGCAGCGCGACTGCGAACACCGGGGAGCTGTTTTTT.

The V and J genes are TRBV27 and TRBJ1-5; 7 bases map to TRBD1. After removal of 4 bases from V and 4 bases from J, the junction contained 7 bases not matched to a gene. The germline V gene has CDR1 MNHEY and CDR2 SMNVEV (reference sequence). The CDR3 covers 15 residues. In nucleotides, the CDR3 is TGTGCCAGCAGTTCCGCCGGGACAGCGAATCAGCCCCAGCATTTT. Translated, it gives CASSSAGTANQPQHF.

This clonotype came up a few times. V usage is TRBV20-1 and J usage is TRBJ2-5; D possibly corresponds to TRBD2 (6 bases). The V end was cut by 5 bases, the J end by 5 bases, with 15 bases between. This CDR3 has 13 amino acids. Germline V gives CDR1 DFQATT, CDR2 SNEGSKA (reference sequence). The CDR3 reads CSAAGLLQETQYF. The CDR3 DNA reads TGCAGTGCTGCGGGACTTTTACAGGAGACCCAGTACTTC.

The chain has TRBV11-2 and TRBJ2-5; no clear D gene. The CDR3 is 14 residues long. V shed 2 bases and J shed 2 bases, with 9 bases lying between them. Germline values: CDR1 SGHAT, CDR2 FQNNGV. CDR3 loop: CASSLFSNQETQYF. The CDR3 region has the DNA TGTGCCAGCAGCTTATTTAGCAATCAAGAGACCCAGTACTTC.

The table lists this clonotype with many counts. V is TRBV6-1 and J is TRBJ2-1; the match to TRBD1 covers 7 bases. Germline lookup yields CDR1 MNHNS and CDR2 SASEGT. J gave up 8 bases and V 6 bases, and 16 bases lay outside the gene matches. CDR3 length: 16 amino acids. CDR3 bases: TGTGCCAGCAGAATGGGACAGACCAACCGCTGGGATGAGCAGTTCTTC. Protein product: CASRMGQTNRWDEQFF.

The chain carries TRBV4-1 and TRBJ1-6; D unclear. Germline CDR1 and CDR2: MGHRA and YSYEKL. The CDR3 is 14 amino acids. Trimming took 4 bases from V and 14 from J, leaving 18 bases between them. The CDR3 region has the DNA TGCGCCAGCAGCCCCTTGGCCCTGAGCAGCACCCTCCACTTT. Translated, it gives CASSPLALSSTLHF.

This clonotype appeared a few times. V usage is TRBV28 and J usage is TRBJ1-3; D ambiguous. Germline-derived CDR1 and CDR2 are MDHEN and SYDVKM. V lost 3 bases and J lost 4, with 10 bases in between. The CDR3 length is 14 residues. CDR3 nucleotide sequence: TGTGCCAGCAGTTTCCGTGTTCCCGGAAACACCATATATTTT. Its translation is CASSFRVPGNTIYF.

This clonotype was picked up one time. The CDR3 region is CSARREGVAKNIQYF. Written as DNA, the CDR3 is TGCAGTGCTAGGAGGGAGGGAGTAGCCAAAAACATTCAGTACTTC. The V call is TRBV20-1, the J call TRBJ2-4; 7 nucleotides align to TRBD2. The trim removed 3 bases at V and 0 bases at J, leaving 5 bases unmatched. This CDR3 spans 15 amino acids. Germline CDR1 and CDR2: DFQATT and SNEGSKA (reference sequence).

The chain is built from TRBV25-1 and TRBJ2-3; D not resolved. Germline CDR1 reads MGHDK; CDR2 reads SYGVNS. The CDR3 is 14 amino acids. Trimming removed 3 bases from V and 4 bases from J, with 11 bases in between. The CDR3 DNA follows: TGTGCCAGCAGTGATCCTTCTCGGGCAGATACGCAGTATTTT. Its translation: CASSDPSRADTQYF.

This clonotype appeared many times. V usage is TRBV12-3 or TRBV12-4 and J usage is TRBJ2-2, with TRBD2 identical over 11 bases. V was pared by 5 bases and J by 4 bases, with 3 bases of the junction left unmatched. CDR3 length equals 15 residues. CDR3 sequence reads: CASSLGLAATGELFF. The CDR3 DNA sequence: TGTGCCAGCAGTCTGGGACTAGCGGCCACCGGGGAGCTGTTTTTT.

This clonotype was detected many times. This CDR3 reads CSAPLGHRSNEKLFF. CDR3 DNA: TGCAGTGCACCGTTGGGCCACCGGAGTAATGAAAAACTGTTTTTT. The V gene is TRBV20-1, the J gene TRBJ1-4; D gene ambiguous. This CDR3 comprises 15 residues. Germline values: CDR1 DFQATT, CDR2 SNEGSKA (reference sequence). Trimming left V 6 bases short and J 4 bases short, with 18 bases between.

This clonotype was counted ten times or more. V gene TRBV29-1 combines with J gene TRBJ2-3; D possibly matches TRBD1 or TRBD2 (7 bases each). CDR3 size: 13 residues. Trimming stripped 3 bases from V and 5 bases from J, with 12 bases between. The germline gives CDR1 SQVTM, CDR2 ANQGSEA. CDR3 protein: CSVDQGGGDTQYF. CDR3 nucleotides: TGCAGCGTTGATCAGGGGGGGGGAGATACGCAGTATTTT.

This rearrangement joins TRBV6-1 to TRBJ2-5; 7 bases match TRBD1. This CDR3 contains 13 residues. Per germline, CDR1 MNHNS and CDR2 SASEGT. Germline trimming cut 6 bases from V and 7 bases from J; bases unmatched to any gene: 8. The CDR3 DNA is TGTGCCAGCAGCATCGGGACAGTGGGGACCCAGTACTTC. Amino acids: CASSIGTVGTQYF.

At least ten counts were recorded for this clonotype. V is TRBV6-5 and J is TRBJ2-5; 9 bases are shared with TRBD1. The CDR3 has 14 amino acids. V trimming: 5 bases; J trimming: 4 bases; junction bases outside the gene matches: 5. Germline values: CDR1 MNHEY, CDR2 SVGAGI. The CDR3 loop reads CASSQNRGRETQYF. CDR3 coding DNA: TGTGCCAGCAGTCAAAACAGGGGGCGAGAGACCCAGTACTTC.

The chain combines TRBV6-5 with TRBJ2-7; D may be TRBD1 (6 bases). There are 14 residues in the CDR3. V gave up 6 bases and J gave up 2 bases, with 14 bases separating them. In germline, CDR1 is MNHEY, CDR2 SVGAGI. CDR3 residues: CASRDRTAAYEQYF. The CDR3 nucleotides are TGTGCCAGCAGGGATAGGACAGCCGCCTACGAGCAGTACTTC.

The chain recombines TRBV5-4 with TRBJ2-3; 7 bases agree with TRBD2. The CDR3 is 14 amino acids. The V and J ends lost 0 bases and 6 bases, in that order; junction bases with no gene match: 4. CDR1 and CDR2 from the germline V gene are SGHNT and YYREEE (reference sequence). The CDR3 reads CASSLDQGGDTQYF. CDR3 DNA sequence: TGTGCCAGCAGCTTGGACCAGGGAGGGGATACGCAGTATTTT.

This clonotype was observed a few times. The V call is TRBV5-1, the J call TRBJ2-1; 9 nucleotides agree with TRBD2. From germline, CDR1 is SGHRS and CDR2 YFSETQ. The ends lost 5 bases at V and 0 bases at J; junction bases unmatched: 9. The CDR3 totals 17 residues. CDR3 amino acids: CASRMGSGGPSYNEQFF. The DNA of the CDR3 is TGCGCCAGCAGGATGGGTAGCGGGGGACCCTCCTACAATGAGCAGTTCTTC.

There are many counts of this clonotype. Written as DNA, the CDR3 is TGTGCCAGCAACCCGGCAGGGACAGATACGCAGTATTTT. Protein sequence: CASNPAGTDTQYF. The rearrangement links TRBV6-1 to TRBJ2-3; tentative D call: TRBD1 (5 bases). With 7 bases removed from V and 3 bases from J, the gap between germline ends came to 11 bases. The germline CDR1 and CDR2 sequences are MNHNS and SASEGT. The CDR3 is 13 amino acids.

The V and J genes are TRBV7-9 and TRBJ1-2; a possible D gene is TRBD1 (6 bases). Germline lookup yields CDR1 SEHNR and CDR2 FQNEAQ (reference sequence). V gave up 5 bases and J gave up 6 bases, with 19 bases separating them. This CDR3 has 15 amino acids. CDR3 DNA: TGTGCCAGCAGCGTACATGGGGCAGGGGAGAATGGCTACACCTTC. This sequence encodes CASSVHGAGENGYTF.

This sequence joins TRBV10-3 and TRBJ2-1; 11 positions match TRBD1. The V segment lost 8 bases and the J segment 3 bases; nucleotides outside the gene matches: 6. Germline V CDR1 and CDR2: ENHRY, SYGVKD. This CDR3 contains 15 residues. As DNA, the CDR3 is TGTGCCATCGCCGGGACAGGGGGTGTCTACAATGAGCAGTTCTTC. Translation gives CAIAGTGGVYNEQFF.